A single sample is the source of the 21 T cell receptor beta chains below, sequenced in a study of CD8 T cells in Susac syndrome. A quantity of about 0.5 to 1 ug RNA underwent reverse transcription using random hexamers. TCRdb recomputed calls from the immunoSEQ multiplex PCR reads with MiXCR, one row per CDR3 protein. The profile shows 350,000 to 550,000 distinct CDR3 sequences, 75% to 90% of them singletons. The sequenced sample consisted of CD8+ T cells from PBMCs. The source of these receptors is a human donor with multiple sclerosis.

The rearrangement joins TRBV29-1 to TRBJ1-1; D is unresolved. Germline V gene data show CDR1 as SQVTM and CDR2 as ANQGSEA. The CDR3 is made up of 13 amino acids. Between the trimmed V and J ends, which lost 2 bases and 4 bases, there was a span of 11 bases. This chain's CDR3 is CSVEWGSVTEAFF. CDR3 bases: TGCAGCGTTGAATGGGGTTCGGTCACTGAAGCTTTCTTT.

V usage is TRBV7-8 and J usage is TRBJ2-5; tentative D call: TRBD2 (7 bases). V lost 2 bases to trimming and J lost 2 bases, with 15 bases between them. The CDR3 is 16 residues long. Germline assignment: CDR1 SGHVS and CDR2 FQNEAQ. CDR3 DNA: TGTGCCAGCAGCTTACGGGGGGTGACAGGACAAGAGACCCAGTACTTC. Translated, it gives CASSLRGVTGQETQYF.

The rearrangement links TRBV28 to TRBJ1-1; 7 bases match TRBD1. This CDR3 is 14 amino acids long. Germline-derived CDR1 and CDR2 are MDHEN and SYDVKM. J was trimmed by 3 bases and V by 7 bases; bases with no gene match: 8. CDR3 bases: TGTGCCAGCAAGTGGGCAGGGGGATACACTGAAGCTTTCTTT. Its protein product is CASKWAGGYTEAFF.

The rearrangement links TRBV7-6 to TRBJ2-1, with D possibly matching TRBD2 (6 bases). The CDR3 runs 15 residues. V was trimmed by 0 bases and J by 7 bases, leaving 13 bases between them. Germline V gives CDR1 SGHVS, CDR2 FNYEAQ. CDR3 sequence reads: CASSLATPGRNEQFF. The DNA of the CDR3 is TGTGCCAGCAGCTTAGCTACCCCGGGGAGGAATGAGCAGTTCTTC.

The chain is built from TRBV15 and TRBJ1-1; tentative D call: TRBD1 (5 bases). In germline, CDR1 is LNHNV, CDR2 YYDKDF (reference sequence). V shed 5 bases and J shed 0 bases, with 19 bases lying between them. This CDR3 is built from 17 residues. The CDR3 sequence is CATSEYGQESMNTEAFF. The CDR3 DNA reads TGTGCCACCAGCGAATATGGACAAGAGAGCATGAACACTGAAGCTTTCTTT.

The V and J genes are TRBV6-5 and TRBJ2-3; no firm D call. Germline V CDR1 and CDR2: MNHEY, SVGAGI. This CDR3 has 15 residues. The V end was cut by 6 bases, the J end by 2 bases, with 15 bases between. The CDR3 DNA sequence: TGTGCCAGCAGCCGAACCCTGAGCCCCACAGATACGCAGTATTTT. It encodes CASSRTLSPTDTQYF.

The CDR3 DNA is TGTGCCAGCAGCTTAGGCGACAGGTCTGGGGCCAACGTCCTGACTTTC. Translated: CASSLGDRSGANVLTF. V usage is TRBV7-6 and J usage is TRBJ2-6; a possible D gene is TRBD1 (6 bases). This CDR3 has 16 amino acids. Deletions cut 1 base from V and 1 base from J, with 8 bases between. The germline V gene encodes CDR1 SGHVS and CDR2 FNYEAQ.

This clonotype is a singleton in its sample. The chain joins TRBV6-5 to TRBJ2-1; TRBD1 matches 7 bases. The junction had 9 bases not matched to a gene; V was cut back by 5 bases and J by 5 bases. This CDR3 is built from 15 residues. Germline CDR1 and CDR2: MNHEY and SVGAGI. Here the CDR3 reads CASSPTGDLNNEQFF. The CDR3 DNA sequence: TGTGCCAGCAGTCCCACAGGGGACCTCAACAATGAGCAGTTCTTC.

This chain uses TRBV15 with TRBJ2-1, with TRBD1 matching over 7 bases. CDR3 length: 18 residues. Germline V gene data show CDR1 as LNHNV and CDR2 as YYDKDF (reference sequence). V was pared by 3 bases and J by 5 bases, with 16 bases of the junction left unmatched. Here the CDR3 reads CATSSTPPGTDSNNEQFF. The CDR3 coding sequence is TGTGCCACCAGCAGCACCCCGCCGGGGACAGACAGCAACAATGAGCAGTTCTTC.

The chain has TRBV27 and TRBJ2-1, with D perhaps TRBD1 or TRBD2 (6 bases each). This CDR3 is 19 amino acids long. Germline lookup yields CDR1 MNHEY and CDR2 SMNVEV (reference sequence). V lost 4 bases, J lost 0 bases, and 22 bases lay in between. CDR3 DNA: TGTGCCAGCAGTTCAACCTCCCCGTGGAGGGGGAACTCCTACAATGAGCAGTTCTTC. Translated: CASSSTSPWRGNSYNEQFF.

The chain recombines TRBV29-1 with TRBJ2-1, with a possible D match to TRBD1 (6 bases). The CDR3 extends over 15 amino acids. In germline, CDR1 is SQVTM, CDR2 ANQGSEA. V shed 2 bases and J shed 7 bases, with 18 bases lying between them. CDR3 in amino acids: CSVERQEKMVNEQFF. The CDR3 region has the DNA TGCAGCGTTGAACGACAGGAGAAGATGGTGAATGAGCAGTTCTTC.

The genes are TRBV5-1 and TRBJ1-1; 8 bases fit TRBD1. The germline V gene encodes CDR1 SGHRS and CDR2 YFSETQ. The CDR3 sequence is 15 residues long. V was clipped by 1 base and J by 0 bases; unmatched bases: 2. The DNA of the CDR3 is TGCGCCAGCAGCTTGTGGACAGGGATGAACACTGAAGCTTTCTTT. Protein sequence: CASSLWTGMNTEAFF.

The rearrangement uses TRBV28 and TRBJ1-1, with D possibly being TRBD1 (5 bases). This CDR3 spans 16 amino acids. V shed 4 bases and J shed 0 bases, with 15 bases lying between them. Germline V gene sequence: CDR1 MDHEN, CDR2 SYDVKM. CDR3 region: CASSSPGGRMNTEAFF. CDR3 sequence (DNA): TGTGCCAGCAGTTCTCCCGGGGGACGGATGAACACTGAAGCTTTCTTT.

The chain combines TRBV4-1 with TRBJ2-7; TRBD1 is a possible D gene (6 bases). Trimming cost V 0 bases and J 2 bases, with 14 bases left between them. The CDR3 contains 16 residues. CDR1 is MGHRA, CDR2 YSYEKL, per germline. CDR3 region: CASSQDQTGPTYEQYF. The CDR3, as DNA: TGCGCCAGCAGCCAAGATCAAACAGGGCCGACCTACGAGCAGTACTTC.

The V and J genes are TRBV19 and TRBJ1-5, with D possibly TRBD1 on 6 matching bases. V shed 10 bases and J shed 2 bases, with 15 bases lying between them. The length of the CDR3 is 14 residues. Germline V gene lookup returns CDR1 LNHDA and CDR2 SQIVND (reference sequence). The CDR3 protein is CATLGARGNQPQHF. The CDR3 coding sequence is TGTGCCACCCTGGGGGCCCGAGGCAATCAGCCCCAGCATTTT.

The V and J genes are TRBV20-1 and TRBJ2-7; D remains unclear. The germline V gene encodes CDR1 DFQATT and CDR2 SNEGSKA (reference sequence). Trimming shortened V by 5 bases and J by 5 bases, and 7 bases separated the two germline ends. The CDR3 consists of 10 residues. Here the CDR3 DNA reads TGCAGTGCTCTCGAGGACGAGCAGTACTTC. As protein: CSALEDEQYF.

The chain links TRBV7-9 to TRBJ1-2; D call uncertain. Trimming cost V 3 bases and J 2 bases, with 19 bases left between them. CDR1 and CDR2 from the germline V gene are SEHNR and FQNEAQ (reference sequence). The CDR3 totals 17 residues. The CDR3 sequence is CASSLAHKSRSNYGYTF. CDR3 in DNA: TGTGCCAGCAGCTTGGCCCATAAGAGTCGATCCAACTATGGCTACACCTTC.

The DNA for the CDR3 is TGCAGTGCTAGAGATTTGTGGGGCAGGGGTCAGACCCAGTACTTC. Its protein is CSARDLWGRGQTQYF. V gene TRBV20-1 combines with J gene TRBJ2-5; maybe TRBD1 (6 bases). V lost 0 bases and J lost 6, with 17 bases in between. Germline V lookup: CDR1 DFQATT, CDR2 SNEGSKA (reference sequence). The CDR3 loop spans 15 amino acids.

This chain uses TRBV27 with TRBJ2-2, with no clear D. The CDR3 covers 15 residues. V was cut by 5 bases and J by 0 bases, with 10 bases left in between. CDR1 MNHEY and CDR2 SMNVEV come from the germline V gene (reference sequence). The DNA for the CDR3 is TGTGCCAGCAGTCCCTCCGGCTCGAACACCGGGGAGCTGTTTTTT. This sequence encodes CASSPSGSNTGELFF.

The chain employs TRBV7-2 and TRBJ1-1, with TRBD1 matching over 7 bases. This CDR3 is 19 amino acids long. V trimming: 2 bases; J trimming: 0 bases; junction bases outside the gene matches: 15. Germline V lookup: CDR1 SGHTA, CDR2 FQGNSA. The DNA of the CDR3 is TGTGCCAGCAGCTTATTCGGGGGGACAGCCGCCTATATGAACACTGAAGCTTTCTTT. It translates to CASSLFGGTAAYMNTEAFF.

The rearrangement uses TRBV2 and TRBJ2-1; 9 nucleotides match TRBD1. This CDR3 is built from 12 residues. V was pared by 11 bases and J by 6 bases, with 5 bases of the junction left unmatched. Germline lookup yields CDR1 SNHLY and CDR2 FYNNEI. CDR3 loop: CAGDRDVNEQFF. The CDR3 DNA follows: TGTGCCGGGGACAGGGACGTCAATGAGCAGTTCTTC. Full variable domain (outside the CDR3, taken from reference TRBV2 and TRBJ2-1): EPEVTQTPSHQVTQMGQEVILRCVPISNHLYFYWYRQILGQKVEFLVSFYNNEISEKSEIFDDQFSVERPDGSNFTLKIRSTKLEDSAMYFCAGDRDVNEQFFGPGTRLTVL.